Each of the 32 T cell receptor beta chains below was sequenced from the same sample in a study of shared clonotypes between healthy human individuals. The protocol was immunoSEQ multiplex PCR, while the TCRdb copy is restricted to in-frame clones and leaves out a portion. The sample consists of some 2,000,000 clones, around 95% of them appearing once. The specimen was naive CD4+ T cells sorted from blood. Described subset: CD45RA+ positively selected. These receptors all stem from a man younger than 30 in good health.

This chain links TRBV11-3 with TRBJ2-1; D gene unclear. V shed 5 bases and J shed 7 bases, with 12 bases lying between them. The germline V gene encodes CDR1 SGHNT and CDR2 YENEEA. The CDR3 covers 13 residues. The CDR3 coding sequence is TGTGCCAGCAGCAGGAACCTTGATAATGAGCAGTTCTTC. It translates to CASSRNLDNEQFF.

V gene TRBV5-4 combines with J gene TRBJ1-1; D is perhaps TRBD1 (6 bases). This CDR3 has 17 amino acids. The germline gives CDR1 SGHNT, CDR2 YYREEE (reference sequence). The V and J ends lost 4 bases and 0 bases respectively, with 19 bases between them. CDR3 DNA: TGTGCCAGCAGCCACACAGAGGGGGGGCCGATGAACACTGAAGCTTTCTTT. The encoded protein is CASSHTEGGPMNTEAFF.

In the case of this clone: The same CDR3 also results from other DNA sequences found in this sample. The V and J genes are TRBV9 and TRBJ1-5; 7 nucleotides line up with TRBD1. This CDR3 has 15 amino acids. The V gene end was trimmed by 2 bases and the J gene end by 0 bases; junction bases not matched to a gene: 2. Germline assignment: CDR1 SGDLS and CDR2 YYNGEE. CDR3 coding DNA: TGTGCCAGCAGCGTGGGACAGAATAGCAATCAGCCCCAGCATTTT. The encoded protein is CASSVGQNSNQPQHF. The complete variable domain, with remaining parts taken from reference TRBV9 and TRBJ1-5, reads DSGVTQTPKHLITATGQRVTLRCSPRSGDLSVYWYQQSLDQGLQFLIQYYNGEERAKGNILERFSAQQFPDLHSELNLSSLELGDSALYFCASSVGQNSNQPQHFGDGTRLSIL.

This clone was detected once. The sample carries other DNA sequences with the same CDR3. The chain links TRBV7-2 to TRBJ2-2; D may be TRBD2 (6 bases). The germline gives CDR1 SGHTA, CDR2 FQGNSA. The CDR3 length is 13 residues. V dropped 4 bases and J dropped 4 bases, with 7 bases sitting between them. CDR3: CASSSGGTGELFF. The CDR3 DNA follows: TGTGCCAGCAGCTCCGGGGGCACCGGGGAGCTGTTTTTT.

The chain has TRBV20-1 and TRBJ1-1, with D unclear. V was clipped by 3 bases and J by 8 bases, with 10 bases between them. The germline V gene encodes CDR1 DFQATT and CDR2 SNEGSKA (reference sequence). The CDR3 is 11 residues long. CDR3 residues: CSASLLKEAFF. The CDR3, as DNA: TGCAGTGCTAGCCTTCTGAAAGAAGCTTTCTTT.

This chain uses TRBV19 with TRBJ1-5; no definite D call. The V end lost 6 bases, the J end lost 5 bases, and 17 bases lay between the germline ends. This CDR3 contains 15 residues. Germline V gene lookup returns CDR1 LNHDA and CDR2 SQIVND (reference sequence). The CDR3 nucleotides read TGTGCCAGTAGGGAGGGAGGAACAAGGGATCAGCCCCAGCATTTT. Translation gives CASREGGTRDQPQHF.

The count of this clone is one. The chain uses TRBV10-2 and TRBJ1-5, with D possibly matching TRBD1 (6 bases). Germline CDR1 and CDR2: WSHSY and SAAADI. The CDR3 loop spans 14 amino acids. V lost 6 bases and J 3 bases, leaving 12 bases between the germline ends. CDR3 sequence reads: CASRSQGNNQPQHF. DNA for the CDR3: TGCGCCAGCAGGTCACAGGGAAACAATCAGCCCCAGCATTTT.

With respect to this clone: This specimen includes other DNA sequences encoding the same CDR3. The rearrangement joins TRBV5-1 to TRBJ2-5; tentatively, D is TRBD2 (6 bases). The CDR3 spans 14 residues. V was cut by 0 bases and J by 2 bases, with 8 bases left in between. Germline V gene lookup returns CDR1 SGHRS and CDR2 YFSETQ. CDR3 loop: CASSLGGTQETQYF. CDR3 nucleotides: TGCGCCAGCAGCTTGGGAGGGACTCAAGAGACCCAGTACTTC.

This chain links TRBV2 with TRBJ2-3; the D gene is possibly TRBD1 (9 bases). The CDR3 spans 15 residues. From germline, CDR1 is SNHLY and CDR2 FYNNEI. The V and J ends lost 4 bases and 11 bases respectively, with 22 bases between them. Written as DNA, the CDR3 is TGTGCCAGCAGTGGCGGGGGGACAGGGAGGGTGGTGCAGTATTTT. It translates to CASSGGGTGRVVQYF.

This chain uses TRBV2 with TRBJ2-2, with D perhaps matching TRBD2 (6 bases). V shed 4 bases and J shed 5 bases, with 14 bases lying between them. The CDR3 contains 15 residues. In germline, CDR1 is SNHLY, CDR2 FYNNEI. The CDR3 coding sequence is TGTGCCAGCAGTGTGCTGGGGACTCGGACCGGGGAGCTGTTTTTT. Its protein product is CASSVLGTRTGELFF.

This CDR3 is CASSDSGISNSYEQYF. Written as DNA, the CDR3 is TGTGCCAGCAGTGATTCCGGGATTAGCAATTCCTACGAGCAGTACTTC. V usage is TRBV6-1 and J usage is TRBJ2-7; D perhaps matches TRBD2 (5 bases). Germline V CDR1 and CDR2: MNHNS, SASEGT. The CDR3 totals 16 residues. V lost 3 bases and J 1 base, leaving 16 bases between the germline ends.

The CDR3 region is CASSHVSTDTQYF. CDR3 DNA sequence: TGTGCCAGCAGCCACGTCAGCACAGATACGCAGTATTTT. This chain links TRBV7-3 with TRBJ2-3; D remains unclear. Trimming removed 5 bases from V and 0 bases from J, with 6 bases in between. The CDR3 runs to 13 residues. Germline CDR1 SGHTA, CDR2 FQGTGA.

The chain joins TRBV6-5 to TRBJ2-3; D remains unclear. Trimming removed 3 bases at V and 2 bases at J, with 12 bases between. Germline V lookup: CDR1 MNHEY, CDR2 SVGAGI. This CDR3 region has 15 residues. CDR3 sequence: CASSYSQHFTDTQYF. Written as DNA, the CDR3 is TGTGCCAGCAGTTATAGCCAGCACTTCACAGATACGCAGTATTTT.

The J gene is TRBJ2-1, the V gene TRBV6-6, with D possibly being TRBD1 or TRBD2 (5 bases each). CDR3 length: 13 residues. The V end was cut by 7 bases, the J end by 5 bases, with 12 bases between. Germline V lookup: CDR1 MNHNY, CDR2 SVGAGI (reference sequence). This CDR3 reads CASIGTVDNEQFF. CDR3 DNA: TGTGCCAGCATAGGGACCGTCGACAATGAGCAGTTCTTC.

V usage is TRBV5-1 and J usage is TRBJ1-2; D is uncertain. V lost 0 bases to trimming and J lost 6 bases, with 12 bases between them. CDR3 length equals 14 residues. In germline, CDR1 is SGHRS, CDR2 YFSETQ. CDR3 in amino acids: CASSLDRPRDGYTF. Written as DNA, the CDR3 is TGCGCCAGCAGCTTGGATCGGCCTCGGGATGGCTACACCTTC.

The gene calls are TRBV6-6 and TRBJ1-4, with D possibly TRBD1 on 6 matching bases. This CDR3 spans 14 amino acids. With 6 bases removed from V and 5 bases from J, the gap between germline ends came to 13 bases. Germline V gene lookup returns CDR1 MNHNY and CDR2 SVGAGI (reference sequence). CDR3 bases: TGTGCCAGCAGCCAGGGGAGTTTGAATGAAAAACTGTTTTTT. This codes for CASSQGSLNEKLFF.

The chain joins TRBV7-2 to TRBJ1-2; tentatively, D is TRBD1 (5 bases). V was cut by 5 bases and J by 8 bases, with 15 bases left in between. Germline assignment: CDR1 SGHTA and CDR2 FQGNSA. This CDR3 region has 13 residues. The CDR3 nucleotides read TGTGCCAGCAGCCCGGGACGGGAGGTGGGCTACACCTTC. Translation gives CASSPGREVGYTF.

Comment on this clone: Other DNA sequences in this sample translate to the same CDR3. CDR3 residues: CASRGTGSNQPQHF. In DNA, the CDR3 is TGTGCCAGCAGGGGGACAGGGAGCAATCAGCCCCAGCATTTT. V usage is TRBV27 and J usage is TRBJ1-5, with 9 bases lining up with TRBD1. Germline values: CDR1 MNHEY, CDR2 SMNVEV (reference sequence). The CDR3 covers 14 residues. V was clipped by 6 bases and J by 1 base; unmatched bases: 1.

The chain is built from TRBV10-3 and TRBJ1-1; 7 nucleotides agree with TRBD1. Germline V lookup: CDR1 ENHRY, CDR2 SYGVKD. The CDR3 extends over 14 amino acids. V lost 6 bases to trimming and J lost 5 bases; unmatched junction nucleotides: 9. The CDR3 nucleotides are TGTGCCATCAGCGGCCTCCCAGGGGGAACTGAAGCTTTCTTT. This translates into CAISGLPGGTEAFF.

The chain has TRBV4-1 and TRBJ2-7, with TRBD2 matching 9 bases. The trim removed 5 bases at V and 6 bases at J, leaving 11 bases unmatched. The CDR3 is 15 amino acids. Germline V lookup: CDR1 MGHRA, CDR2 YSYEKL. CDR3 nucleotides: TGCGCCAGCAGCTTTAAGGGCGGGAGGGCCGGCGAGCAGTACTTC. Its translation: CASSFKGGRAGEQYF.

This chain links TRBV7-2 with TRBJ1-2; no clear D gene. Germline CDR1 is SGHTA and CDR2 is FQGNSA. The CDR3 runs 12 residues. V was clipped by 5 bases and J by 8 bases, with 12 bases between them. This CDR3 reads CASSVDDGGYTF. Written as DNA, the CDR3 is TGTGCCAGCAGCGTAGACGATGGAGGCTACACCTTC. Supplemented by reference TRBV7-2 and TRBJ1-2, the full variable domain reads GAGVSQSPSNKVTEKGKDVELRCDPISGHTALYWYRQSLGQGLEFLIYFQGNSAPDKSGLPSDRFSAERTGGSVSTLTIQRTQQEDSAVYLCASSVDDGGYTFGSGTRLTVV.

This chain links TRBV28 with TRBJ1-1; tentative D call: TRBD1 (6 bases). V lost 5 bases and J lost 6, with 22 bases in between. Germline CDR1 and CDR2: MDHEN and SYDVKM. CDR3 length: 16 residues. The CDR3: CASSVPALGGRAEAFF. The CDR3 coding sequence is TGTGCCAGCAGTGTCCCGGCTCTCGGGGGCAGGGCTGAAGCTTTCTTT.

CDR3 protein: CASSPPSLGGNQPQHF. In DNA form, the CDR3 reads TGTGCCAGCTCACCACCGAGTCTAGGCGGCAATCAGCCCCAGCATTTT. This chain joins TRBV18 and TRBJ1-5; D is unclear. Germline-derived CDR1 and CDR2 are KGHSH and LQKENI. Trimming shortened V by 0 bases and J by 2 bases, and 11 bases separated the two germline ends. CDR3 length: 16 residues.

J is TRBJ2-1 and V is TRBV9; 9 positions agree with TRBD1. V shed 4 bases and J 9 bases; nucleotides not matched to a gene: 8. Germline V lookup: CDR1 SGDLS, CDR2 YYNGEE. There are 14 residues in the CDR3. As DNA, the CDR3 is TGTGCCAGCAGCCCCGGGACAGGGCAAGGTGAGCAGTTCTTC. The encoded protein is CASSPGTGQGEQFF.

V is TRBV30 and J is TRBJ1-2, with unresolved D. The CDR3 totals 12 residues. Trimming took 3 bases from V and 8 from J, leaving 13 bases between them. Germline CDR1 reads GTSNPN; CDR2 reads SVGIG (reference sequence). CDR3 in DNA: TGTGCCTGGAGCCCCCCGATAGGCGGCTACACCTTC. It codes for CAWSPPIGGYTF. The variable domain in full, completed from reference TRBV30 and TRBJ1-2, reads SQTIHQWPATLVQPVGSPLSLECTVEGTSNPNLYWYRQAAGRGLQLLFYSVGIGQISSEVPQNLSASRPQDRQFILSSKKLLLSDSGFYLCAWSPPIGGYTFGSGTRLTVV.

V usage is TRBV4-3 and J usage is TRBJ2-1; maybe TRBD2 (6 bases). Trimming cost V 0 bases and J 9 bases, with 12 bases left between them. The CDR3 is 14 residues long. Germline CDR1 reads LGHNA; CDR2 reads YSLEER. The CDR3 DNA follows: TGCGCCAGCAGCCAAGAGGGCGGAGCGGGTGAGCAGTTCTTC. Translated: CASSQEGGAGEQFF.

CDR3 DNA sequence: TGTGCCAGCAGCTCTGACCAGGGGGCAGAAGATACGCAGTATTTT. Protein: CASSSDQGAEDTQYF. The chain carries TRBV5-8 and TRBJ2-3; the match to TRBD1 covers 8 bases. The CDR3 is 15 amino acids. With V trimmed by 3 bases and J by 5 bases, 8 bases remained unmatched. Germline-derived CDR1 and CDR2 are SGHTS and YDEGEE.

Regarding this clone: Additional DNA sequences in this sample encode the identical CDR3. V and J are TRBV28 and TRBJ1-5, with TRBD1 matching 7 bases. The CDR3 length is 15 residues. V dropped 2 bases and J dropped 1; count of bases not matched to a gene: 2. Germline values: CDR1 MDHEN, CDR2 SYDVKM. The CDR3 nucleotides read TGTGCCAGCAGTTTAGACAGGGTGAGCAATCAGCCCCAGCATTTT. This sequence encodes CASSLDRVSNQPQHF.

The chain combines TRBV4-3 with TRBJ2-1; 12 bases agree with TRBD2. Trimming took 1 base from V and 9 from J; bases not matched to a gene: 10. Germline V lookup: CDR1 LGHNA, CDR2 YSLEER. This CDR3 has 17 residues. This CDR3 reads CASSQAGLAGGPSEQFF. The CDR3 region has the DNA TGCGCCAGCAGCCAAGCGGGGCTAGCGGGAGGGCCGAGTGAGCAGTTCTTC.

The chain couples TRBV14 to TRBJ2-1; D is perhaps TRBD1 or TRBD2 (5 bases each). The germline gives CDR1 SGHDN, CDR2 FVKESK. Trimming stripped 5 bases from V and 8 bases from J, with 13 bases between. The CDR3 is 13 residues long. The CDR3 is CASSARGRDEQFF. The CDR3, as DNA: TGTGCCAGCAGCGCTCGGGGCCGCGATGAGCAGTTCTTC.

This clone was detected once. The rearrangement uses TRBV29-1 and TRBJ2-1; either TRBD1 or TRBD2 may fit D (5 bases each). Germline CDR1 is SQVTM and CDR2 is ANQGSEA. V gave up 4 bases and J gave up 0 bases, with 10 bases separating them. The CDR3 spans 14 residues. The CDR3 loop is CSVVSGTSYNEQFF. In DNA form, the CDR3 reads TGCAGCGTTGTATCCGGGACCTCCTACAATGAGCAGTTCTTC.

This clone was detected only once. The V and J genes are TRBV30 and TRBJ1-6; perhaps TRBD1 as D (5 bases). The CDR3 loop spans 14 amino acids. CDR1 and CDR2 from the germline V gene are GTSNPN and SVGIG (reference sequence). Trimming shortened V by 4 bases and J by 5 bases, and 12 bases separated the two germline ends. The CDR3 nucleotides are TGTGCCTGGAAATGGGCAGGGAATAATTCACCCCTCCACTTT. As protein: CAWKWAGNNSPLHF. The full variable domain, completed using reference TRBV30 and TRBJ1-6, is SQTIHQWPATLVQPVGSPLSLECTVEGTSNPNLYWYRQAAGRGLQLLFYSVGIGQISSEVPQNLSASRPQDRQFILSSKKLLLSDSGFYLCAWKWAGNNSPLHFGNGTRLTVT.